This TCR beta chain stems from a study of blood T cells in healthy people across ages. This CDR3 is 19 amino acids long. The V gene's germline CDR1 is SGHRS and CDR2 YFSETQ. The study recruited healthy Caucasian donors from Russia who were aged about 6 to 90. Sample-barcoded 5' priming and a J-beta primer mix drove a second PCR of 7 to 11 cycles. TCRdb passed the 5' RACE reads through MiXCR, listing each CDR3 protein once. This table holds approximately 780,000 distinct CDR3 sequences, 25% to 30% found once. The same sample was also studied in work on T cells of mothers and their children. Turning to that study: The entire RNA extract went into cDNA synthesis at about 1.5 ug per 15 ul. T cell clones that were persistent and microchimeric went undetected.

Specimen: blood. The genes are TRBV5-1 and TRBJ2-5; TRBD2 is a possible D gene (7 bases). The J call is in doubt because the DNA end fits TRBJ2-1 better. This TCR was sampled from a boy aged 10-17 years in good health. The CDR3 loop reads CASSAVGGAPDSPAKEQFF. CDR3 nucleotides: TGCGCCAGCAGCGCGGTGGGGGGGGCGCCGGATTCCCCGGCAAAGGAGCAGTTCTTC.